This T cell receptor beta chain is from a study of cytomegalovirus exposure and HLA in healthy donors. Study results and limitations: The study recorded about 160 TCR beta chains that were cytomegalovirus-associated. Most TCR sequences were seen very rarely across donors, but some public TCRs occurred in many.

Looked up from germline, CDR1 is MNHNY and CDR2 is SVGAGI (reference sequence). The V end was cut by 7 bases, the J end by 2 bases, with 9 bases between. The CDR3 covers 13 residues. Separation from the roughly 700-subject first cohort characterized the approximately 130-subject validation cohort, to which the donors belonged. Clones were read by immunoSEQ multiplex PCR, and TCRdb kept only the in-frame ones, dropping some. The sample has some 170,000 clones; about 89% are singletons. Concerning this clone: Its antigen is still unknown.

The chain recombines TRBV6-6 with TRBJ1-3, with a possible D match to TRBD1 (6 bases). The TCR sequence derives from a man aged 18-30 years in good health and CMV-seropositive. The specimen sequenced was PBMCs. The CDR3 protein is CASNHRAGNTIYF. The CDR3 coding sequence is TGTGCCAGCAACCACAGGGCTGGAAACACCATATATTTT.